These T cell receptor beta chains were read from a single sample in a study of shared clonotypes between healthy human individuals. Data came from immunoSEQ multiplex PCR; TCRdb stores just in-frame clones and leaves some out. The repertoire holds 600,000 to 750,000 clones, 72% seen once, with more than 1.5% in the top ten. The sequenced sample consisted of memory CD4+ T cells sorted from blood. Every receptor here comes from a woman between 25 and 40 years old in good health. CDR3s include the opening cysteine and the closing phenylalanine or tryptophan. A D gene is named only where the DNA matches it firmly. Clone size is given for some rows only: seen once, a few or many times, or a class if the clone is expanded.

d_call	clone_size	v_call	j_call	cdr3_aa	cdr3_nt
TRBD2	.	TRBV9	TRBJ2-7	CASSVGGAGDYEQYF	TGTGCCAGCAGCGTAGGGGGAGCGGGAGACTACGAGCAGTACTTC
.	few	TRBV7-2	TRBJ2-3	CASSLQRKGTDTQYF	TGTGCCAGCAGCTTACAGCGGAAAGGCACAGATACGCAGTATTTT
TRBD1	few	TRBV5-1	TRBJ1-1	CASSQGQRPPFF	TGCGCCAGCAGCCAGGGACAGAGACCCCCTTTTTTT
.	.	TRBV28	TRBJ1-5	CASSFRGGSNQPQHF	TGTGCCAGCAGTTTCAGGGGAGGTAGCAATCAGCCCCAGCATTTT
.	.	TRBV7-3	TRBJ2-7	CASSLGSGGSYEQYF	TGTGCCAGCAGCTTAGGTTCGGGTGGGTCCTACGAGCAGTACTTC
TRBD2	.	TRBV2	TRBJ2-1	CASSRQGWGLAGSEQFF	TGTGCCAGCAGTCGACAGGGGTGGGGACTAGCGGGAAGTGAGCAGTTCTTC
.	.	TRBV11-2	TRBJ2-1	CASSLFNSPSYNEQFF	TGTGCCAGCAGCTTATTTAACTCCCCGTCCTACAATGAGCAGTTCTTC
.	.	TRBV25-1	TRBJ2-2	CASSDGVRDNTGELFF	TGTGCCAGCAGCGACGGAGTGAGGGACAACACCGGGGAGCTGTTTTTT
.	.	TRBV11-2	TRBJ2-5	CASSLDADRETQYF	TGTGCCAGCAGCTTAGATGCAGACCGCGAGACCCAGTACTTC
.	.	TRBV27	TRBJ1-5	CASSFRSVKGDSNQPQHF	TGTGCCAGCAGTTTCAGGTCGGTAAAGGGCGATAGCAATCAGCCCCAGCATTTT
TRBD1	.	TRBV5-6	TRBJ1-2	CASSLGDRAHGYTF	TGTGCCAGCAGCCTTGGGGACAGGGCTCATGGCTACACCTTC
.	.	TRBV27	TRBJ1-5	CASSLSSPRNQPQHF	TGTGCCAGCAGTTTATCCTCGCCCCGCAATCAGCCCCAGCATTTT
TRBD2	.	TRBV15	TRBJ2-3	CATSRGSGGGADTQYF	TGTGCCACCAGCAGAGGTAGCGGGGGAGGGGCAGATACGCAGTATTTT
TRBD1	.	TRBV2	TRBJ1-2	CASSPGTARYGYTF	TGTGCCAGCTCGCCCGGGACAGCTCGCTATGGCTACACCTTC
TRBD2	.	TRBV7-2	TRBJ2-1	CASSVLSGVYNEQFF	TGTGCCAGCAGCGTCCTTAGCGGGGTCTACAATGAGCAGTTCTTC
TRBD1	.	TRBV28	TRBJ1-2	CASSWGQYYGYTF	TGTGCCAGCAGTTGGGGACAGTACTATGGCTACACCTTC
.	once	TRBV29-1	TRBJ2-1	CSVRYLRTNNEQFF	TGCAGCGTGAGGTATCTACGTACGAACAATGAGCAGTTCTTC
TRBD1	.	TRBV18	TRBJ1-1	CASSAGTGGSTEAFF	TGTGCCAGCTCGGCCGGGACAGGGGGCTCAACTGAAGCTTTCTTT
TRBD2	.	TRBV27	TRBJ2-7	CASRVAGREYF	TGTGCCAGCAGGGTAGCGGGGAGGGAGTACTTC
.	.	TRBV28	TRBJ1-1	CASIMNTEAFF	TGTGCCTCTATCATGAACACTGAAGCTTTCTTT
.	.	TRBV6-1	TRBJ1-1	CASSELSDTEAFF	TGTGCCAGCAGTGAACTCTCTGACACTGAAGCTTTCTTT
.	.	TRBV28	TRBJ1-5	CASSLGGSYQPQHF	TGTGCCAGCAGTTTGGGTGGGTCCTATCAGCCCCAGCATTTT
.	.	TRBV25-1	TRBJ2-2	CASRNLFEGNTGELFF	TGTGCCAGCCGAAACCTTTTTGAGGGGAACACCGGGGAGCTGTTTTTT
.	few	TRBV27	TRBJ1-1	CASRNLRGYEAFF	TGTGCCAGCAGAAACCTCCGGGGCTATGAAGCTTTCTTT
.	.	TRBV7-8	TRBJ2-5	CASSPGQGVLGKETQYF	TGTGCCAGCAGCCCTGGGCAGGGAGTTTTGGGAAAAGAGACCCAGTACTTC
.	few	TRBV7-9	TRBJ1-1	CASSLGVGEAFF	TGTGCCAGCAGCTTGGGGGTGGGTGAAGCTTTCTTT
.	once	TRBV6-6	TRBJ1-1	CASTRGEGTEAFF	TGTGCCAGCACTAGAGGGGAGGGGACTGAAGCTTTCTTT
TRBD1	once	TRBV7-8	TRBJ1-5	CASSLWTGGGGNQPQHF	TGTGCCAGCAGCTTATGGACAGGGGGCGGTGGCAATCAGCCCCAGCATTTT
.	.	TRBV15	TRBJ2-1	CATSRDLASNEQFF	TGTGCCACCAGCAGAGATCTGGCCTCCAATGAGCAGTTCTTC
.	.	TRBV27	TRBJ1-1	CASRPRGRGLNTEAFF	TGTGCCAGCAGACCGAGGGGGAGAGGATTGAACACTGAAGCTTTCTTT
.	.	TRBV30	TRBJ1-2	CAWRKVIGGHRDYGYTF	TGTGCCTGGAGAAAGGTCATCGGGGGTCATCGCGACTATGGCTACACCTTC
.	.	TRBV29-1	TRBJ1-1	CSVEGQGRTEAFF	TGCAGCGTAGAGGGGCAGGGCAGGACTGAAGCTTTCTTT
TRBD2	.	TRBV5-1	TRBJ2-2	CASSLAGGQTTGELFF	TGCGCCAGCAGCTTAGCGGGAGGGCAAACCACCGGGGAGCTGTTTTTT
TRBD1	.	TRBV19	TRBJ2-1	CASSSGQTYNEQFF	TGTGCCAGTAGTTCGGGACAGACCTACAATGAGCAGTTCTTC
TRBD2	.	TRBV9	TRBJ2-3	CASSVEGLGFTSTDTQYF	TGTGCCAGCAGCGTAGAGGGACTAGGATTTACTAGCACAGATACGCAGTATTTT
.	.	TRBV7-9	TRBJ2-7	CASSLGSDSSYEQYF	TGTGCCAGCAGCTTAGGGTCGGACAGCTCCTACGAGCAGTACTTC
.	.	TRBV7-2	TRBJ1-2	CASSPFGGTNYGYTF	TGTGCCAGCAGCCCTTTTGGAGGGACTAACTATGGCTACACCTTC
.	.	TRBV21-1	TRBJ1-2	CASSSNPRRDSEANYGYTF	TGTGCCAGCAGCAGTAACCCGCGCCGAGACTCCGAGGCAAACTATGGCTACACCTTC